This T cell receptor (beta chain) stems from a study of blood T cell repertoires in COVID-19. Across the whole study: PBMCs, B-cell-depleted T cells, or T cells were the source of the cDNA or gDNA that made up the material.

Source study methods: From reference gene primer amplification, estimates of nucleated cell counts were derived. TCRdb keeps only in-frame clones here, not all; method: immunoSEQ multiplex PCR. V and J calls and clone size follow that table, whereas D and trimming were derived from the DNA. The sample has 330,000 or so clones, 89% seen once. The sequenced sample consisted of peripheral blood. This clonotype was sampled from a woman aged 55-70 years with COVID-19, enrolled during active disease.

This CDR3 is CASSFDSSSSYNEQFF. The CDR3 DNA reads as TGTGCCAGCAGCTTCGACAGCTCAAGCTCCTACAATGAGCAGTTCTTC. V and J are TRBV7-3 and TRBJ2-1; D perhaps matches TRBD1 (5 bases). Trimming removed 3 bases from V and 0 bases from J, with 12 bases in between. This CDR3 is built from 16 residues. CDR1 is SGHTA and CDR2 is FQGTGA in the germline V gene.